The 15 T cell receptor beta chains below all came from one sample that was sequenced in a study of identical twins. A single record per CDR3 protein comes from TCRdb applying MiXCR to the 5' RACE reads. The table includes 700,000 or so distinct CDR3 sequences, around 8.6% detected once. This same sample was also taken into another study, of yellow fever vaccine responses in identical twins.

The sequencing sample was made of PBMCs. The receptors were sampled from a woman younger than 35 in good health.

This clonotype was seen more than once but under ten times. The rearrangement uses TRBV12-3 or TRBV12-4 and TRBJ2-2; possible D gene TRBD2, 6 bases. Trimming cost V 1 base and J 6 bases, with 12 bases left between them. The CDR3 loop spans 15 amino acids. This chain's CDR3 is CASSLGRGMAGELFF. The DNA for the CDR3 is TGTGCCAGCAGTTTAGGCCGGGGGATGGCCGGGGAGCTGTTTTTT.

This clonotype was detected a few times. The J gene is TRBJ2-1, the V gene TRBV27; D is unclear. Germline CDR1 MNHEY, CDR2 SMNVEV (reference sequence). The CDR3 length is 15 residues. Trimming pared 7 bases from V and 3 bases from J, leaving 16 bases between. CDR3 protein: CASTVTASDYNEQFF. The CDR3 DNA follows: TGTGCCAGCACCGTAACGGCCTCTGACTACAATGAGCAGTTCTTC.

This clonotype has just a few counts. V gene TRBV7-6 combines with J gene TRBJ1-5, with TRBD1 identical over 7 bases. The CDR3 spans 16 residues. The germline gives CDR1 SGHVS, CDR2 FNYEAQ. The ends lost 1 base at V and 0 bases at J; junction bases unmatched: 3. CDR3: CASSLGDRLSNQPQHF. The CDR3 DNA follows: TGTGCCAGCAGCTTAGGGGACAGACTTAGCAATCAGCCCCAGCATTTT.

This clonotype was observed a few times. The chain employs TRBV5-1 and TRBJ2-7; TRBD1 might be the D (6 bases). The germline V and J ends were trimmed by 4 bases and 0 bases, with 14 bases remaining between them. CDR1 is SGHRS and CDR2 is YFSETQ in the germline V gene. This CDR3 spans 15 amino acids. The CDR3 reads CASSPGQLSSYEQYF. The CDR3 DNA follows: TGCGCCAGCAGCCCTGGACAGTTAAGCTCCTACGAGCAGTACTTC.

This clonotype was picked up a small number of times. This chain joins TRBV2 and TRBJ2-7, with TRBD1 matching 7 bases. The CDR3 spans 13 residues. The ends lost 4 bases at V and 6 bases at J; junction bases unmatched: 6. Per the germline V gene, CDR1 is SNHLY and CDR2 is FYNNEI. CDR3 sequence reads: CASSGQGVGEQYF. DNA of the CDR3: TGTGCCAGCAGTGGACAGGGAGTGGGCGAGCAGTACTTC.

On this clonotype itself: The junction differs from germline at one of its ends, possibly a read error. Here the CDR3 reads CASSQRTEVNTEAFF. CDR3 sequence (DNA): TGTGCTAGCAGCCAACGGACAGAAGTGAACACTGAAGCTTTCTTT. The V and J genes are TRBV7-7 and TRBJ1-1; possible D gene TRBD1, 6 bases. The CDR3 runs to 15 residues. CDR1 and CDR2 from the germline V gene are SSHAT and FNYEAQ (reference sequence).

The table lists this clonotype with many counts. The chain has TRBV7-8 and TRBJ2-7; D gene unclear. There are 14 residues in the CDR3. Germline lookup yields CDR1 SGHVS and CDR2 FQNEAQ. The V end was cut by 1 base, the J end by 3 bases, with 10 bases between. The CDR3 region has the DNA TGTGCCAGCAGCTTAGAGGCAGGCTACTACGAGCAGTACTTC. Its protein is CASSLEAGYYEQYF.

This clonotype appeared many times. This chain joins TRBV4-1 and TRBJ2-7; a possible D gene is TRBD1 (5 bases). This CDR3 has 16 residues. Germline lookup yields CDR1 MGHRA and CDR2 YSYEKL. Trimming left V 1 base short and J 2 bases short, with 15 bases between. CDR3 residues: CASSQAPQGYPYEQYF. DNA of the CDR3: TGCGCCAGCAGCCAAGCCCCGCAGGGTTACCCCTACGAGCAGTACTTC.

This clonotype came up many times. The J gene is TRBJ2-1, the V gene TRBV10-3; tentatively, D is TRBD1 (5 bases). The CDR3 has 13 residues. CDR1 ENHRY and CDR2 SYGVKD come from the germline V gene. With 6 bases removed from V and 5 bases from J, the gap between germline ends came to 11 bases. CDR3 sequence reads: CAIRDTGNNEQFF. CDR3 coding DNA: TGTGCCATCAGGGACACTGGAAACAATGAGCAGTTCTTC.

The sample holds a few counts of this clonotype. This chain links TRBV5-6 with TRBJ2-3; TRBD1 matches at 8 bases. The CDR3 contains 15 residues. V lost 0 bases and J lost 5; bases outside the gene matches: 5. The germline gives CDR1 SGHDT, CDR2 YYEEEE. The CDR3 reads CASSLVDRALDTQYF. The CDR3 DNA reads as TGTGCCAGCAGCTTGGTGGACAGGGCATTAGATACGCAGTATTTT.

This clonotype was picked up a small number of times. The CDR3 protein is CASSSWDTSYEQYF. DNA for the CDR3: TGTGCCAGCAGTTCTTGGGACACGTCCTACGAGCAGTACTTC. J is TRBJ2-7 and V is TRBV12-3 or TRBV12-4; tentative D call: TRBD1 (6 bases). With 4 bases removed from V and 1 base from J, the gap between germline ends came to 11 bases. This CDR3 has 14 amino acids.

This clonotype was seen only a few times. The chain carries TRBV10-3 and TRBJ2-7, with a tentative D call TRBD2 (6 bases). This CDR3 spans 15 amino acids. V was shortened by 4 bases and J by 1 base, with 14 bases between the two germline ends. Germline V lookup: CDR1 ENHRY, CDR2 SYGVKD. CDR3: CAISAGQGGSYEQYF. The CDR3 nucleotides are TGTGCCATCAGTGCTGGGCAGGGAGGATCCTACGAGCAGTACTTC.

The gene calls are TRBV7-2 and TRBJ1-1, with D possibly being TRBD1 (6 bases). The CDR3 contains 14 residues. Trimming cost V 0 bases and J 5 bases, with 10 bases left between them. The V gene's germline CDR1 is SGHTA and CDR2 FQGNSA. The CDR3 reads CASSLAWDKTEAFF. CDR3 nucleotides: TGTGCCAGCAGCTTAGCGTGGGACAAGACTGAAGCTTTCTTT.

The V gene is TRBV7-2, the J gene TRBJ1-4; no definite D call. Germline V lookup: CDR1 SGHTA, CDR2 FQGNSA. The CDR3 is 17 amino acids. V shed 2 bases and J shed 7 bases, with 20 bases lying between them. CDR3 bases: TGTGCCAGCAGCTTATATATGACCCCCCGCGGTCCTGAAAAACTGTTTTTT. It translates to CASSLYMTPRGPEKLFF.

Many counts were recorded for this clonotype. V and J are TRBV7-9 and TRBJ2-5; D remains unclear. Germline V gives CDR1 SEHNR, CDR2 FQNEAQ (reference sequence). The CDR3 runs to 17 residues. The ends were cut back, 7 bases at V and 3 bases at J, with 24 bases in the middle. The CDR3 DNA sequence: TGTGCCAGCACCAACCCGGGCAGGCTCAATAGTGAAGAGACCCAGTACTTC. This gives the protein CASTNPGRLNSEETQYF.